Detailed here is one TCR beta chain. Its target antigen remains unknown. No base-level quality is on record; no much larger clone is a single base apart. Genomic DNA was used as template for profiling of TCR beta VDJ combinations and CDR3 sequences. TCR repertoire sequencing was run on an Illumina HiSeq 2000. On the study's bioinformatics: Repertoires were assessed using TRBV/TRBJ rearrangement plots, CDR3 size and DJ length profiles, and Simpson's diversity index. The immunodominant clone was defined as the most abundant DNA sequence in deep sequencing data. CDR3 amino acid sequences were checked for sharing between subjects and were compared against published repertoires and the VDJdb database. TCRdb cleaned the public reads at Q25 with fastp, built clones with MiXCR and kept in-frame beta chains. Here each entry gathers all rows of one CDR3 protein and keeps the most common genes and DNA. TCRdb assigned the V and J calls; the authors' analysis was not used. This sample has hundreds of thousands of distinct CDR3 sequences in its table, and 45% to 50% of those were observed once. Of the sample, over 7.5% falls within the top ten clones.

This sample is part of a study of CD8+CD57+ T cells in acquired aplastic anemia (dated by TCRdb to between 2018 and 2020). Regarding the complete study: Extracted DNA from sorted CD4+ and CD8+ cells averaged 3.2 ug, ranging from about 0.2 to 30 ug. CD8+CD57+ expansion was defined as frequency above the mean frequency observed in healthy subjects.

Broader findings and caveats from the paper: Patients and healthy controls showed no significant difference in CD8+ Simpson's diversity (P=0.060). About 29 CD8+ CDR3 sequences were found to be shared between patients and controls, but these sequences appeared to be highly expressed in patients and within the immunodominant clones of the patients.

V loses 4 bases of germline sequence and J loses 2 bases, and the interval between the two ends is 9 bases. The CDR3 spans 13 residues, from the cysteine through the phenylalanine. Just the 39-base CDR3 DNA is kept, in frame starting at base 1. CDR1 and CDR2 were assigned from the germline V gene as SNHLY and FYNNEI. Patients chosen for sequencing had shown expansion of CD8+CD57+ cells by flow cytometry. Severe acquired aplastic anemia was diagnosed in all patients according to International Study of Aplastic Anemia and Agranulocytosis and Camitta criteria. No patient had received any therapy when blood was sampled. The study deep-sequenced TCR repertoires of sorted CD4+ and CD8+ blood T cells from severe aplastic anemia patients and healthy subjects. Patients were enrolled in the USA under clinicaltrials.gov protocols 00001620, 01623167, 00001397, 00071045, 00081523 and 00961064. Ficoll-Paque density gradient centrifugation was used to isolate peripheral blood mononuclear cells. CD4+ and CD8+ T cells were sorted by FACS or magnetic beads before DNA extraction.

The sequenced sample was sorted CD4+, CD8+, or CD8+CD57+ T cells (not recorded which) from PBMCs. The chain is assembled from TRBV2 and TRBJ2-7, with no confidently assigned D gene. The sequence came from a human donor with aplastic anemia. The CDR3 amino acid sequence is: CASSGNRAYEQYF. Here is the DNA: TGTGCCAGCAGTGGGAACCGAGCCTACGAGCAGTACTTC. The entire variable domain, with the stretches around the CDR3 drawn from the reference TRBV2 and TRBJ2-7 proteins, is EPEVTQTPSHQVTQMGQEVILRCVPISNHLYFYWYRQILGQKVEFLVSFYNNEISEKSEIFDDQFSVERPDGSNFTLKIRSTKLEDSAMYFCASSGNRAYEQYFGPGTRLTVT.